The 7 T cell receptor beta chains reported below all come from one sample, sequenced in a study of TIL therapy for anti-PD-1-resistant metastatic lung cancer. Specified time point: pre-treatment sample, taken before nivolumab and TIL therapy. The immunoSEQ assay was v3. Measured with immunoSEQ multiplex PCR; TCRdb has only the in-frame clones, and not every one. Seen here are some 60,000 clones, 70% to 75% observed once, and the top ten hold about 1.8%. Sequencing was performed on blood, taken at baseline. These receptors originate from a person aged 25 to 79 with non-small cell lung cancer.

The rearrangement joins TRBV6-1 to TRBJ1-6; possibly TRBD1 for D (5 bases). Trimming removed 1 base at V and 7 bases at J, with 8 bases between. The CDR3 consists of 14 residues. Germline V gene data show CDR1 as MNHNS and CDR2 as SASEGT. The CDR3 DNA sequence: TGTGCCAGCAGTGAAGGATGGGGCAATTCACCCCTCCACTTT. Its translation is CASSEGWGNSPLHF.

The chain has TRBV7-2 and TRBJ2-2; TRBD2 is a possible D gene (6 bases). V lost 3 bases to trimming and J lost 5 bases, with 16 bases between them. Germline lookup yields CDR1 SGHTA and CDR2 FQGNSA. The CDR3 has 16 residues. Here the CDR3 DNA reads TGTGCCAGCAGCTTCACGGGGGACGTGGGAACCGGGGAGCTGTTTTTT. Its protein product is CASSFTGDVGTGELFF.

This clone came up a few times. The chain links TRBV28 to TRBJ1-4, with TRBD1 identical over 7 bases. J lost 8 bases, V lost 6 bases, and 6 bases had no gene match. The CDR3 runs to 13 residues. Germline CDR1 reads MDHEN; CDR2 reads SYDVKM. CDR3 amino acids: CASRRGLQEKLFF. The DNA of the CDR3 is TGTGCCAGCAGGAGGGGGCTTCAGGAAAAACTGTTTTTT.

V gene TRBV2 combines with J gene TRBJ1-5; 8 nucleotides align to TRBD1. This CDR3 has 16 residues. The germline CDR1 and CDR2 sequences are SNHLY and FYNNEI. Trimming at V came to 4 bases and at J to 2 bases, leaving 7 bases not matched to a gene. As DNA, the CDR3 is TGTGCCAGCAGTGGGACAGGGAAAGGGGGCAATCAGCCCCAGCATTTT. This translates into CASSGTGKGGNQPQHF.

CDR3 sequence reads: CASSLGQGGVYSPLHF. The DNA of the CDR3 is TGTGCCAGCAGCTTAGGGCAGGGAGGGGTTTATTCACCCCTCCACTTT. This sequence joins TRBV11-3 and TRBJ1-6; tentative D call: TRBD1 (5 bases). Germline V gives CDR1 SGHNT, CDR2 YENEEA. Trimming pared 1 base from V and 8 bases from J, leaving 15 bases between. The CDR3 runs to 16 residues.

The rearrangement links TRBV5-5 to TRBJ2-5; D possibly uses TRBD1 or TRBD2 (5 bases each). Germline lookup yields CDR1 SGHKS and CDR2 YYEKEE (reference sequence). With 1 base removed from V and 2 bases from J, the gap between germline ends came to 12 bases. The CDR3 loop spans 15 amino acids. The CDR3: CASSLRTSGQETQYF. The CDR3 region has the DNA TGTGCCAGCAGCTTGCGGACATCGGGACAAGAGACCCAGTACTTC.

This clone appeared a few times. This chain links TRBV7-2 with TRBJ2-2; D not certain. This CDR3 is 12 amino acids long. Germline CDR1 SGHTA, CDR2 FQGNSA. V lost 5 bases to trimming and J lost 7 bases, with 8 bases between them. CDR3 DNA: TGTGCCAGCAGCGAATTTCTCGGGGAGCTGTTTTTT. Translating gives CASSEFLGELFF.